The present TCR beta chain was sequenced within a study of Ad26.COV2.S vaccination and SARS-CoV-2 variants. The CDR3 runs 13 residues. V gave up 6 bases and J gave up 0 bases, with 3 bases separating them. CDR1 SGHTA and CDR2 FQGTGA come from the germline V gene. Sequenced by immunoSEQ multiplex PCR; TCRdb stores in-frame clones only, minus some. This table holds approximately 97,000 clones, over 60% found once. J is TRBJ2-6 and V is TRBV7-3; unclear D gene. The sequence came from a human donor who had recovered from COVID-19. Specimen: peripheral blood, collected after recovery from COVID-19. CDR3 amino acids: CASSPSGANVLTF. The CDR3, as DNA: TGTGCCAGCAGTCCCTCTGGGGCCAACGTCCTGACTTTC.